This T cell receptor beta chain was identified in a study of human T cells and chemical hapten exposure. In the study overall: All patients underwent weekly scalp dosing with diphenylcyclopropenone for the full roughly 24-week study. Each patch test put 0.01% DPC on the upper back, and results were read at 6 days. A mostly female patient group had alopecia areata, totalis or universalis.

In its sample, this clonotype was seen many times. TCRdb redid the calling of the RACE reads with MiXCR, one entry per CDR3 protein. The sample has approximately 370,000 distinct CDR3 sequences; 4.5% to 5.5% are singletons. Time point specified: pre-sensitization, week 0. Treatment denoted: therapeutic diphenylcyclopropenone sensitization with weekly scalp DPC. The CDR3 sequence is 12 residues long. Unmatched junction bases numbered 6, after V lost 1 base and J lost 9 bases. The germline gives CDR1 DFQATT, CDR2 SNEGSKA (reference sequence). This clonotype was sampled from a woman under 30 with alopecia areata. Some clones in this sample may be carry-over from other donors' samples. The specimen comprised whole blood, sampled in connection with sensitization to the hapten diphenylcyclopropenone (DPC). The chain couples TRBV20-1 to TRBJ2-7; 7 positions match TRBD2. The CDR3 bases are TGCAGTGCTAGAGTTCCGGGAGGAGGGCAGTACTTC. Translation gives CSARVPGGGQYF.